The source of this TCR beta chain is a study of OX40 agonist ivuxolimab in advanced cancers. Study context: An anti-OX40 (CD134) antibody with agonistic activity, ivuxolimab, was administered to patients.

CDR3 length: 17 residues. The table came from immunoSEQ multiplex PCR; TCRdb's copy has only in-frame clones and leaves some out. This table has tens of thousands of clones, 80% to 95% appearing once. Comment on this clone: Its specificity is unknown.

The study's findings and limits: Patients who responded partially at 0.1-3.0 mg/kg showed clonal expansion ranking among the lowest.

The starting material was CD4+ or CD8+ T cells sorted from blood, obtained in a trial of the OX40 agonist ivuxolimab. The TCR sequence derives from an adult with an advanced solid tumor such as melanoma, head and neck, liver or kidney cancer. The rearrangement joins TRBV21-1 to TRBJ1-3. TRBV21-1 counts as a pseudogene. CDR3 DNA sequence: TGTGCCAGCAGCCTGCCGAGTCCGGCAAGCTCTGGAAACACCATATATTTT. This codes for CASSLPSPASSGNTIYF.